This passage covers 25 T cell receptor beta chains from one sample sequenced in a study of shared clonotypes between healthy human individuals (dated by TCRdb to the early 2020s). The library was made by the immunoSEQ multiplex PCR assay. This immuneACCESS table, as held by TCRdb, lists in-frame sequences with V and J called but not all clones. Of the missing ones, under half trace to an unresolved V gene in checked studies; the others have no known cause. This sample gives 2 million to 3 million clones in total; 93% of them show up just once. The ten largest clonotypes hold 0.36% of the sample. Sequences were obtained from naive CD4+ T cells from PBMCs. This specimen's cell subset or site label, per the study, means: CD45RA+ positively selected. These receptors all stem from a man between 18 and 35 years old in good health. Some clones in this sample may be carry-over from other donors' samples.

The chain combines TRBV6-5 with TRBJ1-1; the D gene is possibly TRBD1 (6 bases). The germline V gene has CDR1 MNHEY and CDR2 SVGAGI. The ends were cut back, 4 bases at V and 11 bases at J, with 20 bases in the middle. The CDR3 runs 14 residues. This CDR3 reads CASSSTKGGVRAFF. CDR3 bases: TGTGCCAGCAGTTCTACCAAGGGGGGGGTGAGGGCTTTCTTT.

V is TRBV11-2 and J is TRBJ2-7; 9 nucleotides line up with TRBD1. V shed 4 bases and J 6 bases; nucleotides not matched to a gene: 4. CDR3 length equals 13 residues. Germline loops: CDR1 SGHAT, CDR2 FQNNGV. Written as DNA, the CDR3 is TGTGCCAGCAGCTCACAGGGGGCAGGCGAGCAGTACTTC. Protein: CASSSQGAGEQYF.

The chain is built from TRBV5-1 and TRBJ1-1; TRBD1 might be the D (5 bases). This CDR3 has 13 amino acids. The V gene lost 2 bases and the J gene lost 7 bases, with 12 bases spanning the gap. Germline CDR1 is SGHRS and CDR2 is YFSETQ. CDR3 protein: CASSFGDGLEAFF. In nucleotides, the CDR3 is TGCGCCAGCAGCTTCGGGGACGGACTTGAAGCTTTCTTT.

This clone was recorded a few times. The J gene is TRBJ1-1, the V gene TRBV5-1; the D is unclear. V was pared by 2 bases and J by 4 bases, with 9 bases between. This CDR3 has 13 residues. CDR1 SGHRS and CDR2 YFSETQ come from the germline V gene. The CDR3 region has the DNA TGCGCCAGCAGCTTTAGCAGATTCACTGAAGCTTTCTTT. This codes for CASSFSRFTEAFF.

This rearrangement joins TRBV11-2 to TRBJ2-7; 12 nucleotides agree with TRBD1. V lost 7 bases, J lost 5 bases, and 12 bases stayed unmatched. CDR1 SGHAT and CDR2 FQNNGV come from the germline V gene. The length of the CDR3 is 16 residues. As DNA, the CDR3 is TGTGCCAGCAACCCAGGAGGGGGACAGGGGGCCCACGAGCAGTACTTC. This gives the protein CASNPGGGQGAHEQYF.

The genes are TRBV28 and TRBJ1-2; no firm D call. From germline, CDR1 is MDHEN and CDR2 SYDVKM. Trimming took off 3 bases at V and 6 bases at J, with 5 bases between the two ends. CDR3 size: 11 residues. CDR3 in DNA: TGTGCCAGCAGTTTCGTAGATGGCTACACCTTC. Translated: CASSFVDGYTF.

The chain has TRBV6-5 and TRBJ1-2, with 10 bases lining up with TRBD1. There are 15 residues in the CDR3. V gave up 2 bases and J gave up 3 bases; unmatched junction bases: 3. CDR1 and CDR2 from the germline V gene are MNHEY and SVGAGI. The CDR3 coding sequence is TGTGCCAGCAGTTACGCCGGGACAGGGGACTATGGCTACACCTTC. Encoded protein: CASSYAGTGDYGYTF.

The rearrangement uses TRBV5-1 and TRBJ1-2; D gene uncertain. The germline CDR1 and CDR2 sequences are SGHRS and YFSETQ. The CDR3 contains 18 residues. V was clipped by 0 bases and J by 0 bases, with 18 bases between them. CDR3 region: CASSLAPNLWGSNYGYTF. In nucleotides, the CDR3 is TGCGCCAGCAGCTTGGCCCCCAATTTATGGGGATCTAACTATGGCTACACCTTC.

This clone was seen once. The CDR3 nucleotides are TGTGCCAGTAGTATGGGAGGGGCGGGTAGGAATGAGCAGTTCTTC. Protein sequence: CASSMGGAGRNEQFF. The rearrangement links TRBV19 to TRBJ2-1, with 7 bases fitting TRBD2. The CDR3 runs to 15 residues. CDR1 and CDR2 (germline): LNHDA, SQIVND (reference sequence). Losses at the gene ends were 3 bases for V and 7 bases for J; bases not matched to a gene: 9.

V gene TRBV5-4 combines with J gene TRBJ2-5, with D perhaps TRBD1 (5 bases). The V and J ends lost 3 bases and 2 bases respectively, with 14 bases between them. The length of the CDR3 is 15 residues. The germline V gene encodes CDR1 SGHNT and CDR2 YYREEE (reference sequence). The CDR3 coding sequence is TGTGCCAGCAGCTCCTTTGGGGCCGGACAAGAGACCCAGTACTTC. Its protein product is CASSSFGAGQETQYF. The full variable domain, in which reference TRBV5-4 and TRBJ2-5 provide the parts outside the CDR3, is ETGVTQSPTHLIKTRGQQVTLRCSSQSGHNTVSWYQQALGQGPQFIFQYYREEENGRGNFPPRFSGLQFPNYSSELNVNALELDDSALYLCASSSFGAGQETQYFGPGTRLLVL.

V gene TRBV7-2 combines with J gene TRBJ1-4, with D maybe TRBD1 (5 bases). Trimming removed 3 bases from V and 5 bases from J, with 13 bases in between. This CDR3 comprises 15 residues. Germline CDR1 reads SGHTA; CDR2 reads FQGNSA. CDR3: CASSLAGRWNEKLFF. CDR3 nucleotides: TGTGCCAGCAGCTTGGCAGGGAGGTGGAATGAAAAACTGTTTTTT.

J is TRBJ1-5 and V is TRBV5-4; tentative D call: TRBD1 (5 bases). The CDR3 consists of 13 residues. Trimming cost V 5 bases and J 2 bases, with 8 bases left between them. Germline CDR1 and CDR2: SGHNT and YYREEE (reference sequence). The CDR3 spells CASSRDGNQPQHF. Here the CDR3 DNA reads TGTGCCAGCAGTCGGGACGGCAATCAGCCCCAGCATTTT.

V gene TRBV7-2 combines with J gene TRBJ2-7; 7 bases line up with TRBD1. After removal of 1 base from V and 2 bases from J, the junction contained 8 bases not matched to a gene. The CDR3 sequence is 16 residues long. The germline CDR1 and CDR2 sequences are SGHTA and FQGNSA. The CDR3 nucleotides read TGTGCCAGCAGCTTAGGGAGACAGGGCTCCCCCTACGAGCAGTACTTC. Protein product: CASSLGRQGSPYEQYF. The whole variable domain, remainder taken from reference TRBV7-2 and TRBJ2-7, is GAGVSQSPSNKVTEKGKDVELRCDPISGHTALYWYRQSLGQGLEFLIYFQGNSAPDKSGLPSDRFSAERTGGSVSTLTIQRTQQEDSAVYLCASSLGRQGSPYEQYFGPGTRLTVT.

This clone was counted only a few times. V gene TRBV6-6 combines with J gene TRBJ1-1; D is ambiguous. The CDR3 has 12 residues. Germline V gives CDR1 MNHNY, CDR2 SVGAGI (reference sequence). V was clipped by 5 bases and J by 6 bases, with 10 bases between them. The CDR3 here is CASSHPSAEAFF. The DNA for the CDR3 is TGTGCCAGCAGTCACCCCAGCGCTGAAGCTTTCTTT.

The chain combines TRBV6-5 with TRBJ2-3; D remains unclear. Germline-derived CDR1 and CDR2 are MNHEY and SVGAGI. The V end was cut by 5 bases, the J end by 6 bases, with 15 bases between. The CDR3 is 14 amino acids. CDR3 DNA: TGTGCCAGCAGTGCCCCTGGCTCTCGGGATACGCAGTATTTT. Protein sequence: CASSAPGSRDTQYF.

The rearrangement links TRBV2 to TRBJ1-5, with D perhaps matching TRBD1 (5 bases). CDR1 is SNHLY, CDR2 FYNNEI, per germline. V lost 0 bases and J lost 16, with 13 bases in between. This CDR3 spans 12 amino acids. CDR3 coding DNA: TGTGCCAGCAGTGAAGCTGCCCAGGGTTATCATTTT. As protein: CASSEAAQGYHF. Based on the CDR3 plus reference TRBV2 and TRBJ1-5, the full variable domain is EPEVTQTPSHQVTQMGQEVILRCVPISNHLYFYWYRQILGQKVEFLVSFYNNEISEKSEIFDDQFSVERPDGSNFTLKIRSTKLEDSAMYFCASSEAAQGYHFGDGTRLSIL.

The J gene is TRBJ2-3, the V gene TRBV21-1; the table names TRBD1, a call not compared with the DNA. TRBV21-1 is recorded as a pseudogene. This CDR3 is 14 amino acids long. The CDR3 region is CASSKWPCTDTQYF. CDR3 coding DNA: TGTGCCAGCAGCAAATGGCCCTGCACAGATACGCAGTATTTT.

The genes are TRBV9 and TRBJ2-1; TRBD2 matches at 7 bases. V lost 0 bases, J lost 0 bases, and 3 bases stayed unmatched. This CDR3 has 16 amino acids. The germline CDR1 and CDR2 sequences are SGDLS and YYNGEE. In nucleotides, the CDR3 is TGTGCCAGCAGCGTAGGAAGCGGGACCTCCTACAATGAGCAGTTCTTC. Its translation is CASSVGSGTSYNEQFF.

As regards this clone: Other nucleotide sequences from this sample produce the same CDR3. This chain uses TRBV5-1 with TRBJ1-2; D ambiguous. CDR3 size: 13 residues. Germline CDR1 SGHRS, CDR2 YFSETQ. V lost 2 bases to trimming and J lost 2 bases, with 7 bases between them. The CDR3 region has the DNA TGCGCCAGCAGCTTTGGCGGGAACTATGGCTACACCTTC. Translated: CASSFGGNYGYTF.

The rearrangement links TRBV7-3 to TRBJ2-2, with 7 bases fitting TRBD1. The CDR3 is 19 residues long. Germline V gene data show CDR1 as SGHTA and CDR2 as FQGTGA. V was clipped by 2 bases and J by 3 bases; unmatched bases: 15. The CDR3 here is CASSLELIHGQADTGELFF. The CDR3, as DNA: TGTGCCAGCAGCTTAGAATTGATTCACGGACAGGCAGACACCGGGGAGCTGTTTTTT.

This clone showed up just a few times. This sequence joins TRBV7-2 and TRBJ1-1, with D uncertain. V lost 5 bases to trimming and J lost 0 bases, with 13 bases between them. The length of the CDR3 is 15 residues. CDR1 and CDR2 (germline): SGHTA, FQGNSA. The CDR3 nucleotides read TGTGCCAGCAGCACAAGCGGGGTATTGAACACTGAAGCTTTCTTT. Translation: CASSTSGVLNTEAFF.

This chain joins TRBV6-1 and TRBJ2-5, with D tentatively TRBD1 (6 bases). Germline V gene sequence: CDR1 MNHNS, CDR2 SASEGT. Trimming stripped 6 bases from V and 5 bases from J, with 16 bases between. This CDR3 contains 14 residues. The chain's CDR3 is CASRTTGFRETQYF. CDR3 bases: TGTGCCAGCAGAACTACAGGGTTTAGGGAGACCCAGTACTTC.

V is TRBV28 and J is TRBJ1-1; TRBD1 might be the D (6 bases). The CDR3 sequence is 17 residues long. V lost 2 bases and J 1 base, leaving 17 bases between the germline ends. CDR1 and CDR2 (germline): MDHEN, SYDVKM. The CDR3: CASSLGGPTGSNTEAFF. The CDR3 region has the DNA TGTGCCAGCAGTTTAGGGGGGCCTACAGGATCGAACACTGAAGCTTTCTTT.

This sequence joins TRBV6-6 and TRBJ2-1, with 9 bases identical to TRBD2. In germline, CDR1 is MNHNY, CDR2 SVGAGI (reference sequence). The J segment lost 3 bases and the V segment lost 4 bases, leaving 4 bases of the junction unmatched. The CDR3 has 15 residues. The CDR3 sequence is CASSLIAGVYNEQFF. The CDR3 DNA follows: TGTGCCAGCAGTTTAATAGCGGGAGTCTACAATGAGCAGTTCTTC.

The chain uses TRBV27 and TRBJ2-1; D not resolved. This CDR3 has 12 residues. V gave up 9 bases and J gave up 4 bases, with 10 bases separating them. Germline V gene sequence: CDR1 MNHEY, CDR2 SMNVEV (reference sequence). For the CDR3, the DNA is TGTGCCAGTAGGACCCGATACAATGAGCAGTTCTTC. It specifies CASRTRYNEQFF.